One and the same sample provided the 4 T cell receptor beta chains below, sequenced in a study of blood T cell repertoires in COVID-19. The repertoire was sequenced with immunoSEQ multiplex PCR; TCRdb's copy has only in-frame clones and lacks some. Of about 160,000 clones listed, 81% are singletons. Sequenced sample: PBMCs or T cells enriched from blood (not recorded which). Receptors were obtained from a woman aged 40 to 55 with acute COVID-19.

The V gene is TRBV5-1, the J gene TRBJ2-3; D might be TRBD2 (6 bases). The V gene lost 0 bases and the J gene lost 6 bases, with 11 bases spanning the gap. CDR1 and CDR2 (germline): SGHRS, YFSETQ. The CDR3 has 14 amino acids. The CDR3 bases are TGCGCCAGCAGCTTGGGGGACTCTGCGGATACGCAGTATTTT. Translated, it gives CASSLGDSADTQYF.

The chain links TRBV5-6 to TRBJ1-5, with 8 bases that match TRBD1. Germline CDR1 is SGHDT and CDR2 is YYEEEE. Trimming cost V 0 bases and J 2 bases; bases outside gene matches: 7. The CDR3 is 17 amino acids. The CDR3 protein is CASSLGTQGAGNQPQHF. The CDR3 DNA reads as TGTGCCAGCAGCTTGGGTACTCAGGGGGCTGGCAATCAGCCCCAGCATTTT.

CDR3: CASSLASTSGSFHEQFF. In nucleotides, the CDR3 is TGCGCCAGCAGCCTAGCGTCGACTAGCGGGAGTTTTCATGAGCAGTTCTTC. V and J are TRBV5-1 and TRBJ2-1; the match to TRBD2 covers 12 bases. CDR1 SGHRS and CDR2 YFSETQ come from the germline V gene. The J segment lost 8 bases and the V segment lost 4 bases, leaving 13 bases of the junction unmatched. The CDR3 spans 17 residues. The full variable domain, its missing parts supplied by reference TRBV5-1 and TRBJ2-1, is KAGVTQTPRYLIKTRGQQVTLSCSPISGHRSVSWYQQTPGQGLQFLFEYFSETQRNKGNFPGRFSGRQFSNSRSEMNVSTLELGDSALYLCASSLASTSGSFHEQFFGPGTRLTVL.

In its sample, this clone was seen a few times. The V gene is TRBV15, the J gene TRBJ1-1; TRBD1 is a possible D gene (6 bases). In germline, CDR1 is LNHNV, CDR2 YYDKDF (reference sequence). The CDR3 is 13 amino acids. The V end lost 5 bases, the J end lost 3 bases, and 10 bases lay between the germline ends. The CDR3 nucleotides are TGTGCCACCAGCGCAGGGGAGCACACTGAAGCTTTCTTT. Encoded protein: CATSAGEHTEAFF.